The 2 T cell receptor beta chains given below trace back to one sample, sequenced in a study of blood T cells in healthy people across ages. A second roughly 6 to 11 cycle PCR used barcoded and J-beta primers. Using its own MiXCR run on the 5' RACE reads, TCRdb lists one record per CDR3 protein. The data show around 800,000 distinct CDR3 sequences, about 48% seen once. The source material was blood. These receptors originate from a man aged 80 or over in good health.

The genes are TRBV19 and TRBJ1-2; D unresolved. Per the germline V gene, CDR1 is LNHDA and CDR2 is SQIVND (reference sequence). The CDR3 extends over 15 amino acids. V dropped 3 bases and J dropped 0 bases, with 11 bases sitting between them. Here the CDR3 reads CASSIPGRANYGYTF. CDR3 coding DNA: TGTGCCAGTAGTATCCCCGGGAGAGCTAACTATGGCTACACCTTC.

This clonotype appeared many times. The chain carries TRBV4-1 and TRBJ2-3; D gene uncertain. Trimming removed 4 bases from V and 14 bases from J, with 22 bases in between. The V gene's germline CDR1 is MGHRA and CDR2 YSYEKL. The CDR3 contains 14 residues. The CDR3 loop is CASSPGLRSEYAYF. The CDR3 bases are TGCGCCAGCAGCCCAGGCCTCCGGTCGGAATACGCGTATTTT.